This T cell receptor beta chain is drawn from a study of post-analysis software for immune sequencing data. The TCR beta cDNA libraries carried unique molecular identifiers. TCRdb reanalysed the PCR reads using MiXCR and keeps one entry per CDR3 protein. The sample yields about 200,000 distinct CDR3 sequences, about 30% seen once. Turning to this clonotype: The antigen is undetermined.

Germline CDR1 is SGDLS and CDR2 is YYNGEE. This CDR3 spans 14 amino acids. Trimming took 4 bases from V and 2 from J; bases not matched to a gene: 5. Whole-study findings and limits: In patients, TRBV5-6, TRBV5-1 and TRBV20-1 belonged to several TRBV segments found more frequently than in controls.

Source material: blood. The V call is TRBV9, the J call TRBJ2-7; 8 bases line up with TRBD1. This clonotype originated in a girl aged 2 to 17 with multiple sclerosis. The CDR3 DNA follows: TGTGCCAGCAGCAGGGGACAGGAGACCTACGAGCAGTACTTC. This translates into CASSRGQETYEQYF.